This TCR beta chain was identified during a study of blood T cell repertoires in COVID-19. Study as a whole: Specimens from acute and convalescent COVID-19 originated in the United States, Italy and Spain. Sources were T cells, B-cell-depleted T cells, or PBMCs; the material itself was cDNA or gDNA.

How the authors handled the data: Cell counts per sample came from amplifying reference gene primers. Sequencing used immunoSEQ multiplex PCR; TCRdb keeps in-frame clones, though not all of them. From that table come the V and J calls and clone size; the DNA was used to work out D and trimming. Found here are more than 95,000 clones, about three quarters of them singletons; the top ten hold around 6.6%. V was trimmed by 0 bases and J by 5 bases, leaving 11 bases between them. This CDR3 has 14 amino acids. Germline CDR1 reads SGDLS; CDR2 reads YYNGEE. The sequence derives from a man between 65 and 80 years old with acute or convalescent COVID-19. Sequenced: peripheral blood. V gene TRBV9 combines with J gene TRBJ2-5, with unresolved D. This CDR3 reads CASSVADLRETQYF. The CDR3 nucleotides are TGTGCCAGCAGCGTAGCAGATCTCAGGGAGACCCAGTACTTC.